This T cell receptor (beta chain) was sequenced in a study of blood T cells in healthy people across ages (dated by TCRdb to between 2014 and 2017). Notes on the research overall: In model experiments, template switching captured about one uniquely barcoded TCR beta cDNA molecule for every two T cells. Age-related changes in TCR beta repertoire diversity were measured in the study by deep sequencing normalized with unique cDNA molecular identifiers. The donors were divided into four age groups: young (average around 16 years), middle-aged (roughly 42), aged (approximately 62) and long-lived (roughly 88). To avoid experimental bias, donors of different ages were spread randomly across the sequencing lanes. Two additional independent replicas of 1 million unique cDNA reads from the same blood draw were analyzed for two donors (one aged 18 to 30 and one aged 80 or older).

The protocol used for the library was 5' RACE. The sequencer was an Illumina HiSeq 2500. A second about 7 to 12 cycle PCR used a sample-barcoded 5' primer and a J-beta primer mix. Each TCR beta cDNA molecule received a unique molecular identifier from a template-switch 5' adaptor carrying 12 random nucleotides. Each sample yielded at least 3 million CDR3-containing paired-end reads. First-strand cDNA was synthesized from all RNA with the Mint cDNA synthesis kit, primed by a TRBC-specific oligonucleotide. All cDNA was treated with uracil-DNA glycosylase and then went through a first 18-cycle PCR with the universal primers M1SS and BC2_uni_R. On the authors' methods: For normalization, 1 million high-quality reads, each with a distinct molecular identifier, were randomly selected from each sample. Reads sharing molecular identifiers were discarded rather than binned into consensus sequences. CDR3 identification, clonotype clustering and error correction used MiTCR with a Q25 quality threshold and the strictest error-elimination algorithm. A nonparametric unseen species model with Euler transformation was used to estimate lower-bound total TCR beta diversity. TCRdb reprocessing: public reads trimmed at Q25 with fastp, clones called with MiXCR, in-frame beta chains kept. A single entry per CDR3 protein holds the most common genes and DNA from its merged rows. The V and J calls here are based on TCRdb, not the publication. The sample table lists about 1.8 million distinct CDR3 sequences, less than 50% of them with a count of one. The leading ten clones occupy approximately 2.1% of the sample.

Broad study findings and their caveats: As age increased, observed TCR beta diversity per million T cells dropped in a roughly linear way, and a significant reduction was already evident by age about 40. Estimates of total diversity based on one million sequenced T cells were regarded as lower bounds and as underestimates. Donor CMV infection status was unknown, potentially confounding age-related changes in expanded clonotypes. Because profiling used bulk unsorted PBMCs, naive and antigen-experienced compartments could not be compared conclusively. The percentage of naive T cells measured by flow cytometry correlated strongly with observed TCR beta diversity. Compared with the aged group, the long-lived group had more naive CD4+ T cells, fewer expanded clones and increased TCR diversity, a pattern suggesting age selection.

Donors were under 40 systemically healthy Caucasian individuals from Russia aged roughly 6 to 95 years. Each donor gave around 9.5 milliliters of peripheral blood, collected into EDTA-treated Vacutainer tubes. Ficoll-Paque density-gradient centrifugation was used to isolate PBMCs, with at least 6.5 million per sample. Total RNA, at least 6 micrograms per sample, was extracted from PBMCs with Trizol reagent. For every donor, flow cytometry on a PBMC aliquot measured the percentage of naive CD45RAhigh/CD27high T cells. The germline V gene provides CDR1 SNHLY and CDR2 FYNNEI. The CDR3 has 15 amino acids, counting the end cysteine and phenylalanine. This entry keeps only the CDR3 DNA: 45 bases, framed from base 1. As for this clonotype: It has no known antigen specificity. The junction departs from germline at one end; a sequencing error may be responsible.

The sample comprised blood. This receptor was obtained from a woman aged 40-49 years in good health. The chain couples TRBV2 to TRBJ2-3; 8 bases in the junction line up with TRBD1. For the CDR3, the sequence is CASNDRGTGTDTQYF. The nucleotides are TGTGCCAGCAACGACAGGGGAACGGGCACGGATACGCAGTATTTT. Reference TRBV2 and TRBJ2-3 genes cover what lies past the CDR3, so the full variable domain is EPEVTQTPSHQVTQMGQEVILRCVPISNHLYFYWYRQILGQKVEFLVSFYNNEISEKSEIFDDQFSVERPDGSNFTLKIRSTKLEDSAMYFCASNDRGTGTDTQYFGPGTRLTVL.